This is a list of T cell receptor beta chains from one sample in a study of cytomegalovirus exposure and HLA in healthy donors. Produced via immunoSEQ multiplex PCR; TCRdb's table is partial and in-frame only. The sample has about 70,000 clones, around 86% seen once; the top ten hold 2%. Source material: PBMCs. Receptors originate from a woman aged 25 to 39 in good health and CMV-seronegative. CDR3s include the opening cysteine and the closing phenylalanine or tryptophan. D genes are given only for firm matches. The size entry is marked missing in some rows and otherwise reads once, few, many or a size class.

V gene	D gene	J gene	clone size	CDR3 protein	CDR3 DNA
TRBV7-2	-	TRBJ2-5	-	CASSPPAGETQYF	TGTGCCAGCAGCCCTCCGGCGGGAGAGACCCAGTACTTC
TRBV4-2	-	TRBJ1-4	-	CASSQGGAQKLFF	TGTGCCAGCAGCCAAGGCGGTGCCCAAAAACTGTTTTTT
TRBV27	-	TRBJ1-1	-	CASTPLLRGGKTEAFF	TGTGCCAGCACCCCCCTCCTTAGGGGAGGAAAAACTGAAGCTTTCTTT
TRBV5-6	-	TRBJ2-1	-	CASSPDLEIAYNEQFF	TGTGCCAGCAGCCCCGATCTAGAGATTGCCTACAATGAGCAGTTCTTC
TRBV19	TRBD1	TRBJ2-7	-	CASRDTGGYEQYF	TGTGCCAGTAGGGATACAGGGGGCTACGAGCAGTACTTC
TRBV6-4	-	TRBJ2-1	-	CASSDSAAGDYNEQFF	TGTGCCAGCAGTGACTCGGCGGCAGGGGATTACAATGAGCAGTTCTTC
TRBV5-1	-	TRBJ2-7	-	CASSLTGSYEQYF	TGCGCCAGCAGCTTGACAGGTTCCTACGAGCAGTACTTC
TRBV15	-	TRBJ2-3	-	CATSRDLKGLETDTQYF	TGTGCCACCAGCAGAGATCTAAAGGGGCTAGAAACAGATACGCAGTATTTT
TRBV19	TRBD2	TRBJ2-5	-	CASSMGSSGRGETQYF	TGTGCCAGTAGTATGGGGAGTAGCGGGAGAGGAGAGACCCAGTACTTC
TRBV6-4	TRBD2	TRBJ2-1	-	CASSELAEVGEQFF	TGTGCCAGCAGTGAACTAGCGGAGGTTGGTGAGCAGTTCTTC
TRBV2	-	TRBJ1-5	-	CASSVFKGDQPQHF	TGTGCCAGCAGTGTTTTTAAGGGAGATCAGCCCCAGCATTTT
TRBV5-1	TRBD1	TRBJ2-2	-	CASSQDRGNTGELFF	TGCGCCAGCAGCCAGGACAGGGGGAACACCGGGGAGCTGTTTTTT
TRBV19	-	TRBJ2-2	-	CASSFQGGRELFF	TGTGCCAGTAGTTTTCAGGGGGGTAGGGAGCTGTTTTTT
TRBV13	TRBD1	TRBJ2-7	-	CASSNYPGQGVKQYF	TGTGCCAGCAGCAACTATCCGGGACAGGGGGTAAAGCAGTACTTC
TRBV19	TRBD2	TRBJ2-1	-	CASSPSIGTTDNEQFF	TGTGCCAGTAGTCCCTCCATAGGGACTACCGACAATGAGCAGTTCTTC
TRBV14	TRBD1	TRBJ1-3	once	CASSPRTGGYGNTIYF	TGTGCCAGCAGCCCCCGGACAGGGGGCTATGGAAACACCATATATTTT
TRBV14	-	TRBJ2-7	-	CASSLMGMYEQYF	TGTGCCAGCAGTCTTATGGGCATGTACGAGCAGTACTTC